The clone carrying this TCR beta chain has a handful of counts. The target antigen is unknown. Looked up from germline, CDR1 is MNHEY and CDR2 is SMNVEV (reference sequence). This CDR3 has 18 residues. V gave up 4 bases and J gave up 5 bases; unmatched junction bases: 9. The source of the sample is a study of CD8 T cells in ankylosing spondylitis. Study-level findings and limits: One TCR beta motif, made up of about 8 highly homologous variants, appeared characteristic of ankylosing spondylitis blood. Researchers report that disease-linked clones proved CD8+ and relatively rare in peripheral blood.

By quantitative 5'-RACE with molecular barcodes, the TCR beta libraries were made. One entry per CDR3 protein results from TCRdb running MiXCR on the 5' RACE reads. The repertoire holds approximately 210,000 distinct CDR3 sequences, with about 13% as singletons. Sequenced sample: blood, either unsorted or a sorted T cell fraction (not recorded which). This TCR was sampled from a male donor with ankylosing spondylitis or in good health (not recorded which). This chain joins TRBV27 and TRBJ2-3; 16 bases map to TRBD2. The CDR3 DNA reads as TGTGCCAGCAGTTCCCCCGGGACTAGCGGGAGGGCCGAAGATACGCAGTATTTT. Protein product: CASSSPGTSGRAEDTQYF.